The clone carrying this T cell receptor (beta chain) was seen a few times. Antigen unknown. The sample is drawn from a study of T-cell memory formation after mild COVID-19. Study results and caveats: Clonal second-wave expansions that peaked on day 37 had unconfirmed SARS-CoV-2 specificity. Contracting clones, day 15 to 85, had balanced CD4/CD8, and later expanders favored CD4+.

Constant-segment primers were used for 5'RACE, and the resulting TCR alpha and TCR beta cDNA libraries carried sample barcodes and UMIs. TCRdb independently ran MiXCR on the 5' RACE reads; one entry per CDR3 protein. This sample yields approximately 480,000 distinct CDR3 sequences, of which approximately 18% are seen a single time; more than 9% belongs to the top ten. Germline V gives CDR1 SGHRS, CDR2 YFSETQ. Trimming removed 4 bases from V and 4 bases from J; junction bases left unmatched: 15. The CDR3 sequence is 18 residues long. Sample: PBMCs or a T cell subset sorted from them (not recorded which). The chain has TRBV5-1 and TRBJ1-3; 9 nucleotides align to TRBD1. The receptor comes from an adult woman who had mild COVID-19 (a few samples of this study predate the infection). Cell type and time point are not known. The DNA for the CDR3 is TGCGCCAGCAGCCCCCGATCTGGGACAGGGCTCTCCGGAAACACCATATATTTT. This codes for CASSPRSGTGLSGNTIYF.